This T cell receptor beta chain was observed in a study of T cell responses to AZD1222 COVID-19 vaccine. Study details: It was second doses at about 4 or about 12 weeks that were pooled. Study outcomes and limitations: Close to half of spike-specific TCRs reportedly recognize unmutated variant regions. Seropositive status at baseline applied to only 6 or 7 AZD1222 recipients. Vaccine-associated CD4 TCRs spanned spike, dominant at 160-218 and 743-854.

On this clone itself: The antigen is undetermined.

Method: immunoSEQ multiplex PCR; TCRdb's copy keeps in-frame clones and lacks some. The sample lists roughly 93,000 clones; 65% to 90% were seen once. Per germline, CDR1 LNHDA and CDR2 SQIVND (reference sequence). Trimming shortened V by 3 bases and J by 0 bases, and 5 bases separated the two germline ends. The CDR3 totals 14 residues. The sequence was obtained from an adult in good health. The sample here was peripheral blood, taken on day 0 of AZD1222 vaccination. J is TRBJ2-2 and V is TRBV19; D unresolved. CDR3 sequence reads: CASSIQPNTGELFF. In DNA form, the CDR3 reads TGTGCCAGTAGTATCCAGCCGAACACCGGGGAGCTGTTTTTT.